This T cell receptor beta chain comes out of a study of T cells in Graves' hyperthyroidism and ophthalmopathy. The overall study: Peripheral blood was taken when the disease was first diagnosed, before any treatment began.

With regard to this clonotype: Its antigen is undetermined.

Germline-derived CDR1 and CDR2 are MDHEN and SYDVKM. CDR3 length: 13 amino acids. The ends were cut back, 1 base at V and 8 bases at J, with 11 bases in the middle. Overall study results and limits: Ophthalmopathy was distinguished from stable hyperthyroidism by 13 V-J signatures.

RNA transcripts were the template for amplifying TCR beta CDR3 regions. With the HTBI primer set, the TCR CDR3 went through a first round of RT-PCR. Each CDR3 protein gets one entry after TCRdb re-called the multiplex PCR reads with MiXCR. The sample records a few hundred thousand distinct CDR3 sequences, 15% to 20% being singletons. A NOSPECS grade of at least 4, a Clinical Activity Score of at least 3 and duration under 3 months were recorded in ophthalmopathy patients. V gene TRBV28 combines with J gene TRBJ1-1; TRBD1 might be the D (5 bases). Sequencing was performed on blood. The TCR was taken from a woman aged 25 to 39 with Graves' ophthalmopathy. The CDR3: CASSLSPQGEAFF. The CDR3 DNA is TGTGCCAGCAGTTTATCTCCCCAGGGCGAAGCTTTCTTT.